This T cell receptor (beta chain) was identified during a study of shared clonotypes between healthy human individuals. Libraries were prepared by immunoSEQ multiplex PCR; TCRdb keeps only in-frame clonotypes and omits some of them. The sample lists over a million clones, roughly 96% seen once, with about 1% in the top ten. The TCR sequence derives from a man younger than 45 in good health. Source material: naive CD4+ T cells sorted from blood. Indicated subset: CD45RA+ positively selected.

CDR3: CASSETPGRSEKLFF. In DNA form, the CDR3 reads TGTGCCAGCAGTGAAACCCCAGGGCGTTCTGAAAAACTGTTTTTT. V and J are TRBV25-1 and TRBJ1-4, with D possibly being TRBD1 (5 bases). The V end lost 2 bases, the J end lost 7 bases, and 14 bases lay between the germline ends. CDR3 length: 15 amino acids. The germline gives CDR1 MGHDK, CDR2 SYGVNS.